Sequencing of this T cell receptor (beta chain) was carried out in a study of shared clonotypes between healthy human individuals. In germline, CDR1 is MNHEY, CDR2 SVGAGI. The germline V and J ends were trimmed by 0 bases and 4 bases, with 12 bases remaining between them. CDR3 size: 16 residues. Measured with immunoSEQ multiplex PCR; TCRdb has only the in-frame clones, and not every one. The sample gives some 2 million clones, about 95% of which show up once; approximately 1.2% is in the top ten. Naive CD8 cells lacked CD45RO, underwent positive selection for CCR7 and left out terminally differentiated effector memory CD45RA+ cells.

The TCR originated in a young man in good health. The chain has TRBV6-5 and TRBJ2-2; D is possibly TRBD1 or TRBD2 (5 bases each). Sequencing used naive CD8+ T cells sorted from blood. The CDR3 sequence: CASSYSAGSVTGELFF. The CDR3 nucleotides are TGTGCCAGCAGTTACTCAGCAGGGAGTGTCACCGGGGAGCTGTTTTTT.